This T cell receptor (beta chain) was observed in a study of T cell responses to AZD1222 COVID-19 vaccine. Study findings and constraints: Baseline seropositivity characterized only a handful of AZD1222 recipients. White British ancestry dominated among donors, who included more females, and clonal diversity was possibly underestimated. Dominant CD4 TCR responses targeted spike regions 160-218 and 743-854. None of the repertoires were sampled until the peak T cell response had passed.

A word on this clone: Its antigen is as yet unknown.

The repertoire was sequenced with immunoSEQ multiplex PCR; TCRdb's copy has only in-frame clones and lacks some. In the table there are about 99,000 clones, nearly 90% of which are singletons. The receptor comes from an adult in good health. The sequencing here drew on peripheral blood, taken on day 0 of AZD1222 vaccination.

DNA for the CDR3: TGTGCCAGCAGCTTAACCGGGAATTACAATGAGCAGTTCTTC. It encodes CASSLTGNYNEQFF. V is TRBV7-9 and J is TRBJ2-1, with a possible D match to TRBD2 (5 bases). CDR1 and CDR2 from the germline V gene are SEHNR and FQNEAQ (reference sequence). The CDR3 is 14 amino acids. Trimming left V 2 bases short and J 4 bases short, with 9 bases between.